The T cell receptor beta chain described here comes from a study of CD8+CD57+ T cells in acquired aplastic anemia. Across the whole study: Sorted CD4+ and CD8+ cells yielded about 3.1 ug of DNA on average. Study findings and constraints: CD8+ Simpson's diversity did not differ significantly between patients and controls. Patients and controls had in common 25 to 30 CD8+ CDR3 sequences.

CD8+CD57+ cell expansion, shown by flow cytometry, had occurred in the patients selected for sequencing. The patients, all of them, had severe acquired aplastic anemia. This clonotype appeared many times. The antigen is not known. The template for TCR beta VDJ and CDR3 sequence profiling was genomic DNA. Each CDR3 protein gets one entry after TCRdb re-called the reads with MiXCR. The data contain 170,000 or so distinct CDR3 sequences, roughly three fifths of them singletons. This CDR3 has 15 amino acids. V was pared by 4 bases and J by 2 bases, with 0 bases of the junction left unmatched. Germline-derived CDR1 and CDR2 are MNHEY and SVGAGI.

The chain has TRBV6-5 and TRBJ2-7; 15 bases are shared with TRBD2. Sequences were obtained from sorted CD4+, CD8+, or CD8+CD57+ T cells (not recorded which) from PBMCs. The source of this sequence is a human donor with aplastic anemia. The CDR3 region is CASSWTSGGAYEQYF. CDR3 bases: TGTGCCAGCAGTTGGACTAGCGGGGGGGCCTACGAGCAGTACTTC.